This T cell receptor beta chain was captured in a study of CD8 T cells in Susac syndrome. General observations from the study: Only a relatively small number of individuals were included in the TCR sequencing and HLA analysis.

Turning to this clonotype: The antigen is undetermined.

V was shortened by 6 bases and J by 3 bases, with 17 bases between the two germline ends. The length of the CDR3 is 16 residues. CDR1 and CDR2 (germline): MNHEY, SVGEGT. Random hexamers were used to reverse transcribe an amount of roughly 0.5 to 1 ug RNA. TCR beta CDR3 was amplified by immunoSEQ covering 54 Vbeta and 13 Jbeta. Using its own MiXCR run on the immunoSEQ multiplex PCR reads, TCRdb lists one record per CDR3 protein. The table shows around 190,000 distinct CDR3 sequences, with roughly 95% occurring only once. The authors negatively isolated CD8+ and CD4+ T cells and FACS-enriched TEMRA cells.

Sequencing was performed on CD4+ T cells from PBMCs. The sequence derives from a human donor in good health. The genes are TRBV6-2 or TRBV6-3 and TRBJ2-2, with D tentatively TRBD1 (5 bases). CDR3 nucleotide sequence: TGTGCCAGCAGCCCTCGTAGGGGCACGTACACCGGGGAGCTGTTTTTT. Protein product: CASSPRRGTYTGELFF.